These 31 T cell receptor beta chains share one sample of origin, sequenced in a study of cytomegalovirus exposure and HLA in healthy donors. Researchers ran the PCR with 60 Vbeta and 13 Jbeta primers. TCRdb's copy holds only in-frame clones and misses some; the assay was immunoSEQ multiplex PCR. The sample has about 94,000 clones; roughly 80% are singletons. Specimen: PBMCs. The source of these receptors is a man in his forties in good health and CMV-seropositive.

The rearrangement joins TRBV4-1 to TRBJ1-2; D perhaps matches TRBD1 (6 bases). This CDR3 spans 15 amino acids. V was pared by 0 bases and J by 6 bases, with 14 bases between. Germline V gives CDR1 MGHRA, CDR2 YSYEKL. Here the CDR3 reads CASSQDNRAGDGYTF. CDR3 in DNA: TGCGCCAGCAGCCAAGATAACAGGGCTGGGGATGGCTACACCTTC.

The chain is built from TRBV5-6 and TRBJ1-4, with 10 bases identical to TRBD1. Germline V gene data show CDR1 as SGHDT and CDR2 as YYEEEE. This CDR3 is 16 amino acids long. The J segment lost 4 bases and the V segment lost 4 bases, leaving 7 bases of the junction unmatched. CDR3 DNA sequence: TGTGCCAGCAGCAGCGACCGGGACAGGGGTAATGAAAAACTGTTTTTT. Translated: CASSSDRDRGNEKLFF.

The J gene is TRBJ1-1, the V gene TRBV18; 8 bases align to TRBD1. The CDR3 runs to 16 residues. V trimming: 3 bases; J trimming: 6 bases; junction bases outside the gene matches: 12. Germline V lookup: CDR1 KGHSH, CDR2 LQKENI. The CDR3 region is CASSPREGQVAAEAFF. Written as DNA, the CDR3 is TGTGCCAGCTCACCTAGGGAGGGACAGGTCGCCGCTGAAGCTTTCTTT.

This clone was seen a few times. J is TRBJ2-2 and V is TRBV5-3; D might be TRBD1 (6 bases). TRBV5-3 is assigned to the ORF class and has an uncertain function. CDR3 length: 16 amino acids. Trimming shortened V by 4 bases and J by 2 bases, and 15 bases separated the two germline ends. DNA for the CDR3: TGTGCCAGAAGCCCCCGGACAGAGTACAACACCGGGGAGCTGTTTTTT. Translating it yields CARSPRTEYNTGELFF.

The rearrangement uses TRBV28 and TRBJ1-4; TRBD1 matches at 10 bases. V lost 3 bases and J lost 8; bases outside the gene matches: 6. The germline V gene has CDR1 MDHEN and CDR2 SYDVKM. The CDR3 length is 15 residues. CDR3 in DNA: TGTGCCAGCAGTTTTCCGACAGGGGGCGGAGAAAAACTGTTTTTT. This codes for CASSFPTGGGEKLFF.

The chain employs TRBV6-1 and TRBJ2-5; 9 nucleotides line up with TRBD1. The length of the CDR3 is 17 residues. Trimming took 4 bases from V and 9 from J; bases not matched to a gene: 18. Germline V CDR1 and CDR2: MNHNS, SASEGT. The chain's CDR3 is CASSASAGTGNWEAQYF. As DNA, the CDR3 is TGTGCCAGCAGTGCTTCCGCGGGGACAGGGAATTGGGAGGCCCAGTACTTC.

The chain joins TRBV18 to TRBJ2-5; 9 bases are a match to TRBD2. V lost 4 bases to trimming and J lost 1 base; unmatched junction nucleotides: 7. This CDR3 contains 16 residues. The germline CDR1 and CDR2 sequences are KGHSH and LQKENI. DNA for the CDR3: TGTGCCAGCTCACAACTAGGCGGGGGGGCCCAAGAGACCCAGTACTTC. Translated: CASSQLGGGAQETQYF.

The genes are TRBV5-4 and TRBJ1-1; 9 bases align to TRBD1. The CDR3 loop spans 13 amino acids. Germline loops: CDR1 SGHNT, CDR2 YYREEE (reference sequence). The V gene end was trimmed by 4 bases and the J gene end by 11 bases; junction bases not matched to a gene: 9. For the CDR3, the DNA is TGTGCCAGCAGCCAAGGGGACAGGGTCGAGGCTTTCTTT. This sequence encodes CASSQGDRVEAFF.

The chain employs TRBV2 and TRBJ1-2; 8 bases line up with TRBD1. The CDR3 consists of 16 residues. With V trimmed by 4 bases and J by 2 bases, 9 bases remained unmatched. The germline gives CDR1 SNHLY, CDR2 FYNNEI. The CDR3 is CASSAQGARKNYGYTF. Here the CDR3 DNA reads TGTGCCAGCAGTGCCCAGGGGGCGCGAAAAAACTATGGCTACACCTTC.

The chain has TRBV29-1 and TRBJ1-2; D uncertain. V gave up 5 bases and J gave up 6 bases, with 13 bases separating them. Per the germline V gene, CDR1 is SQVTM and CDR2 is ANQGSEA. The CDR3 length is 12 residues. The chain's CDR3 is CSVPTGGNGYTF. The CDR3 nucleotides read TGCAGCGTTCCCACCGGCGGGAATGGCTACACCTTC.

CDR3 nucleotide sequence: TGTGCCAGCAGCTTATCGATAAAGGGGGCCCAGTACTTC. Encoded protein: CASSLSIKGAQYF. The chain combines TRBV7-9 with TRBJ2-5; perhaps TRBD1 as D (6 bases). The germline CDR1 and CDR2 sequences are SEHNR and FQNEAQ (reference sequence). Trimming pared 2 bases from V and 9 bases from J, leaving 13 bases between. This CDR3 contains 13 residues.

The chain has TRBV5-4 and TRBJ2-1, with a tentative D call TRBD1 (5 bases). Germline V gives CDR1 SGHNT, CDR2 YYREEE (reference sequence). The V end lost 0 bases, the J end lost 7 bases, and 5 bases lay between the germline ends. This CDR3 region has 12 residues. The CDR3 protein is CASSLDRNEQFF. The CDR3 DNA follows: TGTGCCAGCAGCTTGGACAGGAATGAGCAGTTCTTC.

This CDR3 reads CALGTSGSPSYNEQFF. In DNA form, the CDR3 reads TGTGCCTTAGGGACTAGCGGGAGTCCGTCCTACAATGAGCAGTTCTTC. The rearrangement joins TRBV7-6 to TRBJ2-1; 14 nucleotides align to TRBD2. The V and J ends lost 11 bases and 1 base, in that order; junction bases with no gene match: 7. The CDR3 is 16 residues long. CDR1 and CDR2 (germline): SGHVS, FNYEAQ.

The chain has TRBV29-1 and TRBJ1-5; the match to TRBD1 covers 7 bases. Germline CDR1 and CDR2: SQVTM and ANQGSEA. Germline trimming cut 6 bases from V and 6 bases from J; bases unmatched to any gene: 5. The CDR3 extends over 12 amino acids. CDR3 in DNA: TGCAGCGTCGGGACAGTAGGTCAGCCCCAGCATTTT. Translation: CSVGTVGQPQHF.

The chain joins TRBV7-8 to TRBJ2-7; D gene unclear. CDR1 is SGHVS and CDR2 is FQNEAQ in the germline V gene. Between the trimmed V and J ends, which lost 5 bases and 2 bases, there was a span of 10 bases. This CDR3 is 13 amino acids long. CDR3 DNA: TGTGCCAGCAGCCCAGAGCAGGCCTACGAGCAGTACTTC. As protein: CASSPEQAYEQYF.

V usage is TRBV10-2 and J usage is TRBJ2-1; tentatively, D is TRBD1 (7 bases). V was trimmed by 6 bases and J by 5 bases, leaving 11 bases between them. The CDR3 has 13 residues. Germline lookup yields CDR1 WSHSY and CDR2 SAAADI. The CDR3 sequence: CASREGANNEQFF. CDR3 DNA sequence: TGCGCCAGCAGGGAGGGGGCAAACAATGAGCAGTTCTTC.

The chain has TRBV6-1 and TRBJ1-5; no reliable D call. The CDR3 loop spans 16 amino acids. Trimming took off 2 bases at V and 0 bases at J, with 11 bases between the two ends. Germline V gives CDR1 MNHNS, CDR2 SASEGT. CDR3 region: CASSEIRAYSNQPQHF. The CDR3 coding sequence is TGTGCCAGCAGTGAAATTCGAGCTTATAGCAATCAGCCCCAGCATTTT.

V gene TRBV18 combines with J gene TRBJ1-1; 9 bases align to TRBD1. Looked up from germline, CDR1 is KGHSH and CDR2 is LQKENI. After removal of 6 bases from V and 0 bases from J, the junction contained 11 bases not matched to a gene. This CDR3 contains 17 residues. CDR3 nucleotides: TGTGCCAGCTCCGAGGGACAGGGTAGGAGTATGAACACTGAAGCTTTCTTT. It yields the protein CASSEGQGRSMNTEAFF.

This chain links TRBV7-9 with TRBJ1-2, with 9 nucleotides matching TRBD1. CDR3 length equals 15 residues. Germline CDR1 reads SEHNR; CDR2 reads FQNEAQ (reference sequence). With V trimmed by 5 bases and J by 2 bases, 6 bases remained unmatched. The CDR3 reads CASSRLGQGNYGYTF. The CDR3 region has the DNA TGTGCCAGCAGCCGACTAGGACAGGGGAACTATGGCTACACCTTC.

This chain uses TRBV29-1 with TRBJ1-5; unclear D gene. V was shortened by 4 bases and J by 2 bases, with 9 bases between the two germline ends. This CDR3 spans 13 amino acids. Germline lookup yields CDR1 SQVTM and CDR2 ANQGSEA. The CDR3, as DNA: TGCAGCGTTGCGAACCCGGGCAATCAGCCCCAGCATTTT. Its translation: CSVANPGNQPQHF.

The CDR3 bases are TGTGCCAGCAGCTGGGGGGGGGCCTATGAGCAGTTCTTC. It translates to CASSWGGAYEQFF. This sequence joins TRBV5-6 and TRBJ2-1; D perhaps matches TRBD2 (7 bases). V dropped 3 bases and J dropped 8 bases, with 12 bases sitting between them. Germline V gene sequence: CDR1 SGHDT, CDR2 YYEEEE. CDR3 size: 13 residues.

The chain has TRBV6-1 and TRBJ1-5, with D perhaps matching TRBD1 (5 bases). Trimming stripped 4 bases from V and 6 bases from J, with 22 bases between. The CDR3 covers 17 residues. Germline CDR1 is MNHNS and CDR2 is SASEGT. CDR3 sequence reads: CASSAEGTGGASQPQHF. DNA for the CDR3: TGTGCCAGCAGTGCGGAGGGGACGGGAGGGGCCAGTCAGCCCCAGCATTTT.

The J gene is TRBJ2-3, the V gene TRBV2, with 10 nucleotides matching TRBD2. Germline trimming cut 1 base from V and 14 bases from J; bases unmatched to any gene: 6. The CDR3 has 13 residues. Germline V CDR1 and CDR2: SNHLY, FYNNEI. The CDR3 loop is CASSEGLAGGLYF. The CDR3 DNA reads TGTGCCAGCAGTGAAGGACTAGCGGGTGGGTTGTATTTT.

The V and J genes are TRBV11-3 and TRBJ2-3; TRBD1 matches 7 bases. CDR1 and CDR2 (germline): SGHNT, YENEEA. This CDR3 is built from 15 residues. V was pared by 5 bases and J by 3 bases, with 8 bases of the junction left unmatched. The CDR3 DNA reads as TGTGCCAGCAGCCGAGGGGGCTCCGAGACAGATACGCAGTATTTT. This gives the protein CASSRGGSETDTQYF.

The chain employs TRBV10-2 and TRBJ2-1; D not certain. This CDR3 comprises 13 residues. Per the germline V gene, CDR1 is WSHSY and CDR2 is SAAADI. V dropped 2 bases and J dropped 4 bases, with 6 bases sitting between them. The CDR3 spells CASSESEYNEQFF. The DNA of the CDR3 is TGCGCCAGCAGTGAGAGTGAGTACAATGAGCAGTTCTTC.

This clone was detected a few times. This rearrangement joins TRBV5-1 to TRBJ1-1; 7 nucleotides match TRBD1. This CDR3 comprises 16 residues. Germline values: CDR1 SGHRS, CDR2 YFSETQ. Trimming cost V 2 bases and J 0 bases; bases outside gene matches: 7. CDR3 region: CASSFGPGGVNTEAFF. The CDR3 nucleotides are TGCGCCAGCAGCTTTGGGCCAGGGGGAGTGAACACTGAAGCTTTCTTT.

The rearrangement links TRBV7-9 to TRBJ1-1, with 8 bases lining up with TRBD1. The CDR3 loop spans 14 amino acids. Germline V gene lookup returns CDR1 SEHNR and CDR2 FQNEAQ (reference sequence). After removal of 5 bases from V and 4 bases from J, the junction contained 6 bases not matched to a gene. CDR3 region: CASSQNTGGTEAFF. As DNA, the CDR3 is TGTGCCAGCAGCCAAAACACAGGGGGCACTGAAGCTTTCTTT.

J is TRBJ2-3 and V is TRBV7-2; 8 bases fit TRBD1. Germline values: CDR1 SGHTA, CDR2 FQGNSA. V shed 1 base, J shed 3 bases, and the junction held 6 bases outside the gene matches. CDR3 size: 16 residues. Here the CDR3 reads CASSLVPGQVTDTQYF. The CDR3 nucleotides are TGTGCCAGCAGCTTAGTCCCGGGACAGGTGACAGATACGCAGTATTTT.

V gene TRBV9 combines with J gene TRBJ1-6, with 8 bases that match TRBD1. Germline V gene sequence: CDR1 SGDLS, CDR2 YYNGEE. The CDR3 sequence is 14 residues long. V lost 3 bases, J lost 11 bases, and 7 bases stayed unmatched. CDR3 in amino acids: CASSEGQGSTPLHF. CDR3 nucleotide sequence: TGTGCCAGCAGCGAAGGACAGGGTTCGACACCCCTCCACTTT.

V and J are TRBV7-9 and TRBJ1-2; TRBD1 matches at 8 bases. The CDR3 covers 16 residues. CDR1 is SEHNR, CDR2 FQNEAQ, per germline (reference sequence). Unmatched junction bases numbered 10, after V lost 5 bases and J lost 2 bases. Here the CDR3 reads CASSPTMGQANYGYTF. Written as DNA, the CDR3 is TGTGCCAGCAGCCCGACGATGGGACAGGCAAACTATGGCTACACCTTC.

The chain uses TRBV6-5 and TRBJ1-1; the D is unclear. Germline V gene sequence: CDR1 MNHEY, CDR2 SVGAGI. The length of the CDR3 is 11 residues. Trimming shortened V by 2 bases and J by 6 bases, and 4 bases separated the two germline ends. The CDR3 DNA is TGTGCCAGCAGTTACGGCCCTGAAGCTTTCTTT. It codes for CASSYGPEAFF.